This T cell receptor (beta chain) is from a study of PD-1 blockade in classical Hodgkin lymphoma. Germline lookup yields CDR1 SGHVS and CDR2 FNYEAQ. V trimming: 4 bases; J trimming: 6 bases; junction bases outside the gene matches: 7. This CDR3 has 15 amino acids. TCRdb's copy holds only in-frame clones and misses some; the assay was immunoSEQ multiplex PCR. The repertoire holds roughly 55,000 clones, 81% seen once, with 16% in the top ten. This clone was counted a few times. Relapse was seen in all patients after autologous stem cell transplantation, and brentuximab vedotin exposure was variable. The clonotype was recovered from a human donor with classical Hodgkin lymphoma. The chain is built from TRBV7-6 and TRBJ2-1; 9 bases match TRBD1. The material was peripheral blood mononuclear cells (PBMCs), obtained at baseline. The CDR3 protein is CASSSGTGRFNEQFF. The CDR3 DNA reads TGTGCCAGCAGCTCCGGGACAGGGCGTTTCAATGAGCAGTTCTTC.